The clone carrying this TCR beta chain has a single count. Trimming cost V 4 bases and J 5 bases, with 12 bases left between them. Per the germline V gene, CDR1 is LNHDA and CDR2 is SQIVND (reference sequence). The CDR3 is made up of 14 amino acids. The sample originates from a study of control samples from healthy donors and cancer patients. Sequenced by immunoSEQ multiplex PCR; TCRdb stores in-frame clones only, minus some. Of around 180,000 clones detected, just over 85% appear once; the ten largest clones hold roughly 5%. This chain uses TRBV19 with TRBJ1-5, with D maybe TRBD1 (5 bases). The sequencing sample was made of blood. The sequence derives from a woman aged 30 to 39 in good health. CDR3 in DNA: TGTGCCAGTAGTAGGGGGGGATTTCATCAGCCCCAGCATTTT. Amino acid sequence: CASSRGGFHQPQHF.